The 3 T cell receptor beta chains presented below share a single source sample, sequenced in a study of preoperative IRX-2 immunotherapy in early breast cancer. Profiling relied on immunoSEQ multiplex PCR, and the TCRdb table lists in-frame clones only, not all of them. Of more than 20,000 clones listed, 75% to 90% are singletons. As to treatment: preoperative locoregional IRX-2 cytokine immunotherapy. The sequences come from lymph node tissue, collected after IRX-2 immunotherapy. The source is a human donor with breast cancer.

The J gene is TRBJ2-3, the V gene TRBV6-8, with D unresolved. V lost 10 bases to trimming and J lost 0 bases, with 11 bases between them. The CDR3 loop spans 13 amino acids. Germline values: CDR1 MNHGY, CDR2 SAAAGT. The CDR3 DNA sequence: TGTGCCACCCCCAGCCCTAGCACAGATACGCAGTATTTT. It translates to CATPSPSTDTQYF.

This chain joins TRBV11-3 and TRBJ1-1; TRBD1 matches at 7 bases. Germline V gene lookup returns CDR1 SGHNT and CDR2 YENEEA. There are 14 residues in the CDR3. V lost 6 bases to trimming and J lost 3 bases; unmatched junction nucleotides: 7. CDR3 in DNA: TGTGCCAGCAGTCAAGGGGGCGGTTACACTGAAGCTTTCTTT. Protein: CASSQGGGYTEAFF.

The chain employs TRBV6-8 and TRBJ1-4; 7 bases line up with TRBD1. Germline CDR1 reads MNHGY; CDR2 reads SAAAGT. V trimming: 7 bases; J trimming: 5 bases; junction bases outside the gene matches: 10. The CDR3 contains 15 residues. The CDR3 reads CASKDQGQLNEKLFF. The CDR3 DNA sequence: TGTGCCAGCAAAGACCAGGGACAGCTAAATGAAAAACTGTTTTTT.